This T cell receptor beta chain originates from a study of blood T cell repertoires in COVID-19. Across the study: PBMCs, B-cell-depleted T cells, or T cells were the source of the cDNA or gDNA that made up the material.

Only in-frame clones appear in the TCRdb table, and some are missing; sequencing was by immunoSEQ multiplex PCR. The data hold just under 65,000 clones, with over 60% observed a single time. The receptor comes from a human donor in a cohort sampled during active COVID-19. Sequences were obtained from peripheral blood.

The CDR3 here is CASTGTGINSPLHF. The CDR3 coding sequence is TGTGCCAGCACAGGGACAGGGATTAATTCACCCCTCCACTTT. The chain employs TRBV9 and TRBJ1-6; 9 bases map to TRBD1. Looked up from germline, CDR1 is SGDLS and CDR2 is YYNGEE. The V and J ends lost 6 bases and 6 bases, in that order; junction bases with no gene match: 4. The CDR3 is 14 amino acids. The complete variable domain, with remaining parts taken from reference TRBV9 and TRBJ1-6, reads DSGVTQTPKHLITATGQRVTLRCSPRSGDLSVYWYQQSLDQGLQFLIQYYNGEERAKGNILERFSAQQFPDLHSELNLSSLELGDSALYFCASTGTGINSPLHFGNGTRLTVT.